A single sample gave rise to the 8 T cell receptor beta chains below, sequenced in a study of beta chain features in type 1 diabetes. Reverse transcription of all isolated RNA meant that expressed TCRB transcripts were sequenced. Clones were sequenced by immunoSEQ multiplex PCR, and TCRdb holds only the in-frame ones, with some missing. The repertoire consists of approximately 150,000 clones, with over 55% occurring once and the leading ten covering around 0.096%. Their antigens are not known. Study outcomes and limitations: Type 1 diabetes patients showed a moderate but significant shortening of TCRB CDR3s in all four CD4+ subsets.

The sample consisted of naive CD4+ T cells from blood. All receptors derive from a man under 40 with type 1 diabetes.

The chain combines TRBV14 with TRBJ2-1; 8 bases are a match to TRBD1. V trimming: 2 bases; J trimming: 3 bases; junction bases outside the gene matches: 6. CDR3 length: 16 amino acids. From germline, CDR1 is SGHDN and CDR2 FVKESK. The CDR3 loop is CASSQNRGSFYNEQFF. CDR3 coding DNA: TGTGCCAGCAGCCAAAACAGGGGGTCCTTCTACAATGAGCAGTTCTTC.

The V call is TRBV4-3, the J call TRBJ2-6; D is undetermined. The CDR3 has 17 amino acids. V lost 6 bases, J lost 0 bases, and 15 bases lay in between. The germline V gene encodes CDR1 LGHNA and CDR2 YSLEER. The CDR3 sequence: CASSFGRTPSGANVLTF. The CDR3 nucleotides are TGCGCCAGCAGTTTCGGCAGAACTCCCTCTGGGGCCAACGTCCTGACTTTC.

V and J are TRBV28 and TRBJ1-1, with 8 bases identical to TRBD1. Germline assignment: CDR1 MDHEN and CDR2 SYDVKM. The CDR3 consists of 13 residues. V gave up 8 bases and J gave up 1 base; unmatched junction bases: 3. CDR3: CASGTGRNTEAFF. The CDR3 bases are TGTGCCAGCGGGACAGGTAGGAACACTGAAGCTTTCTTT.

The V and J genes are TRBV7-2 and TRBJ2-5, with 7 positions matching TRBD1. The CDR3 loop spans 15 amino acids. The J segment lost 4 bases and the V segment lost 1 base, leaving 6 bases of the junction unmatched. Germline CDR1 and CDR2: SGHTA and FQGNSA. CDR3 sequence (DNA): TGTGCCAGCAGCTTAGGACAGGGAGTTGGAGAGACCCAGTACTTC. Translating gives CASSLGQGVGETQYF.

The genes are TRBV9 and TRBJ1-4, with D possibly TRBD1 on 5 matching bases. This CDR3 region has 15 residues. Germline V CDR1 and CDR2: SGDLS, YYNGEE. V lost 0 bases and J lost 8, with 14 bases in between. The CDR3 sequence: CASSVAGGLSEKLFF. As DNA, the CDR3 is TGTGCCAGCAGCGTAGCTGGGGGGTTGAGCGAAAAACTGTTTTTT.

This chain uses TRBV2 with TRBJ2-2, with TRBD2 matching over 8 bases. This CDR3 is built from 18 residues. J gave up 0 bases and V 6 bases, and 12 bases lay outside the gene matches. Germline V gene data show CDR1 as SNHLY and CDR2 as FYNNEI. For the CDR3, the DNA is TGTGCCAGCAGATACCCCAGCGGGGGCCACGCGAACACCGGGGAGCTGTTTTTT. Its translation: CASRYPSGGHANTGELFF.

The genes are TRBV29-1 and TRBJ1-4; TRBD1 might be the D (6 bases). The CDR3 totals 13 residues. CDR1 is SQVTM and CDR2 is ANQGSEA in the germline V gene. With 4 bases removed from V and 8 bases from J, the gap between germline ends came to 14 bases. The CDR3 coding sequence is TGCAGCGTTGTAGGGGGAGACATAGAAAAACTGTTTTTT. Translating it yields CSVVGGDIEKLFF.

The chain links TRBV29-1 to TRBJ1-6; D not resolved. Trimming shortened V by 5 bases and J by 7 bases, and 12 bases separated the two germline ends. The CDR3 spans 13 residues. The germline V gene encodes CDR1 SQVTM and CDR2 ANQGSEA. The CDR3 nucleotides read TGCAGCGTTCTCGGACCGGGGAATTCACCCCTCCACTTT. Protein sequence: CSVLGPGNSPLHF. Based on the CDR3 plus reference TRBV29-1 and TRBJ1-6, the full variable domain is SAVISQKPSRDICQRGTSLTIQCQVDSQVTMMFWYRQQPGQSLTLIATANQGSEATYESGFVIDKFPISRPNLTFSTLTVSNMSPEDSSIYLCSVLGPGNSPLHFGNGTRLTVT.